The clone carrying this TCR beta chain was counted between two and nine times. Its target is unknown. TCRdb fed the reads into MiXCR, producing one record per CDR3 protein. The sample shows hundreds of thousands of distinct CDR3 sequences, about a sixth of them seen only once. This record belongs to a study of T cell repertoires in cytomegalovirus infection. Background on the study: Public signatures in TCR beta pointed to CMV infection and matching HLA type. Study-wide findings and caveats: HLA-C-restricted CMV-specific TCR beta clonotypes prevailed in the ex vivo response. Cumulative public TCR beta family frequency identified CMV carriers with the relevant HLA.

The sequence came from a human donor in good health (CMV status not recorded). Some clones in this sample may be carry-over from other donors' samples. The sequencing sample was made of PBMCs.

CDR3 amino acids: CAINGPPKNTEAFF. The CDR3 region has the DNA TGTGCCATCAATGGACCGCCTAAGAACACTGAAGCTTTCTTT. The V call is TRBV10-3, the J call TRBJ1-1; D remains unclear. There are 14 residues in the CDR3. Germline V gene lookup returns CDR1 ENHRY and CDR2 SYGVKD. V was shortened by 7 bases and J by 1 base, with 13 bases between the two germline ends.